The rows below give T cell receptor beta chains drawn from one sample of a study of shared T cell receptors in the human thymus. The table came from immunoSEQ multiplex PCR; TCRdb's copy has only in-frame clones and leaves some out. Of about 540,000 clones listed, about 84% are singletons. Separately, the same data were catalogued under a study of human thymus T cells.

Sample: thymocytes. The receptors come from a boy younger than two with a congenital heart defect. CDR3s include the opening cysteine and the closing phenylalanine or tryptophan. D genes are given only for firm matches. Where a row states a size, it is once, few, many or the class of an expanded clone; other rows omit it.

D gene	V gene	J gene	clone size	CDR3 protein	CDR3 DNA
NA	TRBV27	TRBJ1-5	NA	CASSLSQVPSNQPQHF	TGTGCCAGCAGTTTATCTCAGGTGCCCAGCAATCAGCCCCAGCATTTT
TRBD1	TRBV11-3	TRBJ2-7	NA	CASSLYRDRMAYEQYF	TGTGCCAGCAGCCTATACCGGGACAGGATGGCCTACGAGCAGTACTTC
NA	TRBV5-1	TRBJ1-1	NA	CASSLFQGMDTEAFF	TGCGCCAGCAGCTTGTTCCAGGGGATGGACACTGAAGCTTTCTTT
TRBD2	TRBV27	TRBJ2-7	once	CASSSDGGGQYF	TGTGCCAGCAGTTCAGATGGCGGGGGGCAGTACTTC
NA	TRBV18	TRBJ1-1	NA	CASSPKSTEAFF	TGTGCCAGCTCACCGAAGAGCACTGAAGCTTTCTTT
NA	TRBV11-3	TRBJ1-2	few	CASSLGWRLRDYGYTF	TGTGCCAGCAGCTTAGGGTGGCGGCTTCGGGACTATGGCTACACCTTC
TRBD2	TRBV27	TRBJ2-1	NA	CASSSRTSGENEQFF	TGTGCCAGCAGTTCCCGGACTAGCGGGGAGAATGAGCAGTTCTTC
NA	TRBV7-9	TRBJ1-1	NA	CASSLGVTGRPEAFF	TGTGCCAGCAGCTTAGGGGTGACAGGTCGCCCTGAAGCTTTCTTT
TRBD1	TRBV6-5	TRBJ2-7	NA	CASSAGTAPYEQYF	TGTGCCAGCAGCGCCGGGACAGCGCCCTACGAGCAGTACTTC
TRBD2	TRBV11-3	TRBJ2-1	NA	CASSPGSGSWHEQFF	TGTGCCAGCAGTCCGGGGAGCGGGAGTTGGCATGAGCAGTTCTTC
NA	TRBV4-3	TRBJ2-3	few	CASSQGSPADTQYF	TGCGCCAGCAGCCAAGGCTCCCCGGCAGATACGCAGTATTTT
NA	TRBV25-1	TRBJ2-5	NA	CASSARRAETQYF	TGTGCCAGCAGTGCGCGGCGTGCGGAGACCCAGTACTTC
NA	TRBV10-3	TRBJ1-2	once	CAISDVENYGYTF	TGTGCCATCAGTGATGTAGAAAACTATGGCTACACCTTC
NA	TRBV5-6	TRBJ1-2	NA	CASSSPHGYTF	TGTGCCAGCAGCTCTCCTCATGGCTACACCTTC
NA	TRBV10-1	TRBJ1-1	NA	CASSFDRSAEAFF	TGCGCCAGCAGTTTTGACAGGTCCGCTGAAGCTTTCTTT
TRBD1	TRBV5-1	TRBJ1-2	once	CASSATSGQDATYYGYTF	TGCGCCAGCAGCGCCACATCGGGACAGGACGCGACATACTATGGCTACACCTTC
TRBD1	TRBV6-1	TRBJ1-2	NA	CASSEPTGTGNYGYTF	TGTGCCAGCAGTGAACCGACCGGGACAGGGAACTATGGCTACACCTTC
NA	TRBV21-1	TRBJ2-3	NA	CASSNRPSGGSDTQYF	TGTGCCAGCAGCAATCGGCCTAGCGGGGGTTCAGATACGCAGTATTTT
NA	TRBV5-6	TRBJ2-7	few	CASSLGAVFTYEQYF	TGTGCCAGCAGCTTGGGGGCAGTCTTTACCTACGAGCAGTACTTC
TRBD1	TRBV18	TRBJ1-1	once	CASSPGTGTGLGTEAFF	TGTGCCAGCTCACCAGGGACGGGGACAGGGCTGGGCACTGAAGCTTTCTTT
NA	TRBV12-2	TRBJ2-3	NA	CASRLPRGTRTDTQYF	TGTGCAAGTCGCCTACCCAGGGGGACGCGGACAGATACGCAGTATTTT
TRBD2	TRBV7-2	TRBJ2-3	NA	CASSSHEREWSTDTQYF	TGTGCCAGCAGCTCCCATGAGCGGGAGTGGAGCACAGATACGCAGTATTTT
TRBD2	TRBV5-4	TRBJ2-6	NA	CASSSRLAGGSGANVLTF	TGTGCCAGCAGCTCCCGACTAGCGGGGGGCTCTGGGGCCAACGTCCTGACTTTC
TRBD2	TRBV10-3	TRBJ2-4	once	CAISESARKNREGAKNIQYF	TGTGCCATCAGTGAGTCGGCGAGGAAAAATCGGGAGGGAGCCAAAAACATTCAGTACTTC
TRBD2	TRBV4-1	TRBJ2-5	NA	CASSQDGRGMETQYF	TGCGCCAGCAGCCAAGACGGGAGGGGGATGGAGACCCAGTACTTC
NA	TRBV10-3	TRBJ2-1	NA	CATLPRGTPQEQFF	TGTGCCACCCTCCCCCGCGGGACCCCGCAGGAGCAGTTCTTC
NA	TRBV5-4	TRBJ2-1	few	CASSLADTGPGVIDEQFF	TGTGCCAGCAGCTTGGCCGATACGGGTCCGGGGGTGATCGATGAGCAGTTCTTC
TRBD1	TRBV19	TRBJ1-5	NA	CASSTDRGRQPQHF	TGTGCCAGTAGTACAGACAGGGGACGGCAGCCCCAGCATTTT
TRBD1	TRBV14	TRBJ1-1	NA	CASSHGQGAWFRCPEAFF	TGTGCCAGCAGCCATGGACAGGGGGCGTGGTTCCGGTGCCCTGAAGCTTTCTTT
NA	TRBV18	TRBJ1-2	NA	CASSLGQTPAGYTF	TGTGCCAGCTCACTCGGACAGACCCCCGCCGGCTACACCTTC
NA	TRBV25-1	TRBJ1-1	few	CASSDDRQSPLNTEAFF	TGTGCCAGCAGTGATGACCGACAGTCACCCTTGAACACTGAAGCTTTCTTT
NA	TRBV11-2	TRBJ2-7	few	CASSVDLEQYF	TGTGCCAGCAGCGTCGACTTGGAGCAGTACTTC
NA	TRBV29-1	TRBJ2-7	NA	CSVGPVGGPYEQYF	TGCAGCGTTGGGCCCGTGGGGGGGCCCTACGAGCAGTACTTC
NA	TRBV6-5	TRBJ1-5	NA	CASSSGIRQPQHF	TGTGCCAGCAGTTCAGGGATAAGGCAGCCCCAGCATTTT
NA	TRBV7-9	TRBJ1-5	NA	CASSLGGANQPQHF	TGTGCCAGCAGCTTGGGAGGGGCCAATCAGCCCCAGCATTTT
TRBD2	TRBV28	TRBJ2-3	NA	CASSSPGLAFPDTQYF	TGTGCCAGCAGTTCCCCCGGACTAGCGTTTCCAGATACGCAGTATTTT
TRBD1	TRBV4-1	TRBJ2-3	NA	CASSLTGGQGSPVGNTDTQCF	TGCGCCAGCAGCCTCACAGGGGGACAGGGATCCCCTGTGGGAAACACAGATACGCAGTGTTTT
TRBD2	TRBV14	TRBJ2-3	NA	CASSQVREAYTDTQYF	TGTGCCAGCAGCCAAGTTCGGGAGGCTTACACAGATACGCAGTATTTT
NA	TRBV27	TRBJ2-1	NA	CASSRYRDNEQFF	TGTGCCAGCAGTCGTTACAGGGACAATGAGCAGTTCTTC
NA	TRBV7-2	TRBJ2-5	once	CASSLDQGSQYF	TGTGCCAGCAGCCTTGATCAGGGGTCCCAGTACTTC
NA	TRBV5-1	TRBJ1-1	NA	CASSDTGPVTLNTEAFF	TGCGCCAGCAGCGACACAGGGCCAGTTACTTTGAACACTGAAGCTTTCTTT
NA	TRBV7-9	TRBJ2-1	NA	CASRPATATSYNEQFF	TGTGCCAGCAGGCCCGCAACTGCGACTTCCTACAATGAGCAGTTCTTC
NA	TRBV6-1	TRBJ2-5	NA	CATGRLEETQYF	TGCGCGACGGGGAGGCTTGAAGAGACCCAGTACTTC
TRBD2	TRBV9	TRBJ2-7	NA	CASSVAGLAPYEQYF	TGTGCCAGCAGCGTAGCGGGACTAGCACCCTACGAGCAGTACTTC
TRBD1	TRBV19	TRBJ1-2	NA	CASTKTGQHYGYTF	TGTGCCAGTACCAAGACAGGGCAACACTATGGCTACACCTTC
NA	TRBV4-3	TRBJ2-1	few	CASSQEASGTGYNEQFF	TGCGCCAGCAGCCAAGAGGCAAGCGGGACAGGCTACAATGAGCAGTTCTTC
NA	TRBV11-2	TRBJ2-3	NA	CASSLGDRLQATDTQYF	TGTGCCAGCAGCTTAGGGGATCGGCTACAGGCCACAGATACGCAGTATTTT
TRBD2	TRBV5-6	TRBJ2-2	NA	CASTAAGGGGELFF	TGTGCCAGCACCGCGGCGGGAGGTGGCGGGGAGCTGTTTTTT
NA	TRBV11-2	TRBJ1-2	few	CASSLDYRTAGVF	TGTGCCAGCAGCTTAGATTACAGAACGGCAGGGGTGTTC
NA	TRBV19	TRBJ1-2	NA	CASRPGGSNYGYTF	TGTGCCAGTAGACCGGGGGGATCTAACTATGGCTACACCTTC
NA	TRBV29-1	TRBJ1-2	NA	CSSSTGGAKNYGYTF	TGCAGCTCCTCAACGGGGGGGGCAAAGAACTATGGCTACACCTTC
TRBD1	TRBV27	TRBJ1-1	few	CASSLFPDRGSEAFF	TGTGCCAGCAGTTTATTCCCGGACAGGGGATCTGAAGCTTTCTTT
NA	TRBV6-5	TRBJ2-4	NA	CASSYLVGANIQYF	TGTGCCAGCAGTTACTTGGTAGGGGCAAACATTCAGTACTTC